Listed below are T cell receptor beta chains from one sample, sequenced in a study of Graves' ophthalmopathy and Graves' hyperthyroidism. A single record per CDR3 protein comes from TCRdb applying MiXCR to the multiplex PCR reads. The sample lists 200,000 to 300,000 distinct CDR3 sequences; around 50% were seen once. The sample taken for sequencing was peripheral blood. These receptor sequences come from an adult man with Graves' ophthalmopathy. The CDR3 runs from the conserved cysteine through the conserved F or W.

V gene	J gene	CDR3 protein
TRBV19	TRBJ1-5	CASSIDSSGQSNQPQHF
TRBV5-1	TRBJ1-2	CASSFKGQWNGYTF
TRBV12-3/TRBV12-4	TRBJ2-7	CASSRTYEQYF
TRBV9	TRBJ2-7	CASSARTDRASYEQYF
TRBV7-9	TRBJ1-2	CASSLSGLDGYTF
TRBV14	TRBJ1-2	CASSQDRADLSGYTF
TRBV10-1	TRBJ2-3	CASNGGGSTDTQYF
TRBV20-1	TRBJ1-2	CSARRRGLHYGYTF
TRBV2	TRBJ1-2	CAPRDPLGGYTF
TRBV24-1	TRBJ2-5	CATSDPTGGIETQYF
TRBV10-3	TRBJ1-2	CAISGDREVSYGYTF
TRBV19	TRBJ2-7	CASSTPGTGGFEQYF
TRBV19	TRBJ1-1	CASSIEEGTTEAFF
TRBV20-1	TRBJ1-4	CSARGSNEKLFF
TRBV5-1	TRBJ1-1	CASSFESRNTEAFF
TRBV29-1	TRBJ1-1	CSVHRGFNTEAFF
TRBV29-1	TRBJ1-2	CSVEDPGGEYGYTF
TRBV7-9	TRBJ2-6	CASSVPLAGGPDPGANVLTF
TRBV7-9	TRBJ2-5	CASSLGGTSVQETQYF
TRBV7-2	TRBJ1-2	CASSFATGGTYGYTF
TRBV24-1	TRBJ2-2	CATSDHGLAGTGELFF
TRBV20-1	TRBJ1-1	CSARKGTNTEAFF
TRBV7-6	TRBJ2-5	CASSPRDSRETQYF
TRBV7-8	TRBJ2-6	CASSLAGLAGVGGANVLTF
TRBV6-6	TRBJ1-3	CASRAPTEAFSGNTIYF
TRBV7-8	TRBJ1-2	CASSLEQGRGYGYTF
TRBV7-3	TRBJ2-5	CASSLEWQRLQETQYF
TRBV2	TRBJ2-7	CASRGRLGEQYF
TRBV20-1	TRBJ1-2	CSANGDRVYGYTF
TRBV7-2	TRBJ1-1	CASSPRGAWNTEAFF
TRBV24-1	TRBJ1-2	CATSWSAGDYGYTF
TRBV7-2	TRBJ2-6	CASSPYREIGANVLTF
TRBV5-1	TRBJ1-1	CASSLVQGRESGTEAFF
TRBV20-1	TRBJ1-2	CSGALGGDYGYTF
TRBV28	TRBJ2-7	CASSSPRQISYEQYF
TRBV5-1	TRBJ2-7	CASSLGGTGRTYEQYF
TRBV20-1	TRBJ1-1	CSARNGPGVRAFF
TRBV5-4	TRBJ2-7	CASSQERGEGHHEQYF
TRBV5-4	TRBJ1-2	CASSLEEGANYGYTF
TRBV15	TRBJ2-7	CATSLARGGEQYF
TRBV19	TRBJ1-4	CATGYFGNEKLFF
TRBV10-1	TRBJ2-7	CASSSTGTNSYEQYF
TRBV20-1	TRBJ2-7	CSATIQSYEQYF
TRBV6-5	TRBJ1-4	CASSHRDRGREELFF
TRBV4-1	TRBJ2-7	CASSQDWKVSSYEQYF
TRBV9	TRBJ1-1	CASSPSGQLVFF
TRBV7-8	TRBJ2-7	CASSNHRDESYEQYF
TRBV7-2	TRBJ2-6	CASRTNSGANVLTF
TRBV10-2	TRBJ1-2	CASSEGSYTF
TRBV2	TRBJ1-4	CASSPGTGDEKLFF
TRBV4-2	TRBJ2-5	CASSRGLGAGEVETQYF
TRBV10-3	TRBJ1-1	CASRSTRNTEAFF
TRBV10-3	TRBJ1-4	CAISVGNEKLFF
TRBV3-1	TRBJ1-2	CASSQGALYTF
TRBV7-9	TRBJ1-2	CASSLERGQNGYTF
TRBV2	TRBJ1-5	CASSRDPNQPQHF
TRBV27	TRBJ2-7	CASSLNGRAEYF
TRBV7-6	TRBJ1-3	CASSKGDPGNTIYF
TRBV27	TRBJ1-5	CASADSSNQPQHF
TRBV3-1	TRBJ2-7	CASSLGETQVRPGEQYF